What follows are 17 T cell receptor beta chains derived from one specimen sequenced in a study of blood T cell repertoires in COVID-19. Assay: immunoSEQ multiplex PCR; the TCRdb copy retains only in-frame clones and omits some. The sample carries a few hundred thousand clones, approximately 85% recorded once. The sample consisted of peripheral blood. The receptors were gathered from a man aged 50 to 59 who had recovered from COVID-19.

CDR3 residues: CASTPDRRGEQYF. The CDR3 DNA is TGTGCCAGCACCCCGGACAGACGGGGAGAGCAGTACTTC. The chain uses TRBV25-1 and TRBJ2-7; D is perhaps TRBD1 (6 bases). The CDR3 spans 13 residues. The V end lost 7 bases, the J end lost 7 bases, and 17 bases lay between the germline ends. Germline V gene lookup returns CDR1 MGHDK and CDR2 SYGVNS.

The rearrangement uses TRBV27 and TRBJ1-5; D is ambiguous. The germline gives CDR1 MNHEY, CDR2 SMNVEV (reference sequence). V was cut by 6 bases and J by 7 bases, with 13 bases left in between. This CDR3 is 13 amino acids long. The CDR3 DNA follows: TGTGCCAGCAGCTCGTCGAGGAACCAGCCCCAGCATTTT. It yields the protein CASSSSRNQPQHF.

V and J are TRBV6-1 and TRBJ1-5; no clear D gene. The V and J ends lost 2 bases and 6 bases respectively, with 11 bases between them. Germline V gene sequence: CDR1 MNHNS, CDR2 SASEGT. The CDR3 extends over 14 amino acids. CDR3 in DNA: TGTGCCAGCAGTGAACTCGCGAGGTTTCAGCCCCAGCATTTT. Translated: CASSELARFQPQHF.

This chain joins TRBV11-2 and TRBJ2-3, with D tentatively TRBD1 (6 bases). Trimming cost V 0 bases and J 4 bases, with 11 bases left between them. Germline values: CDR1 SGHAT, CDR2 FQNNGV. The CDR3 is 15 residues long. CDR3: CASSLDTGLSDTQYF. The CDR3 nucleotides are TGTGCCAGCAGCTTAGATACAGGGCTTTCAGATACGCAGTATTTT. Variable domain in full (rest from reference TRBV11-2 and TRBJ2-3): EAGVAQSPRYKIIEKRQSVAFWCNPISGHATLYWYQQILGQGPKLLIQFQNNGVVDDSQLPKDRFSAERLKGVDSTLKIQPAKLEDSAVYLCASSLDTGLSDTQYFGPGTRLTVL.

The chain employs TRBV28 and TRBJ1-4; D remains ambiguous. V was cut by 6 bases and J by 4 bases, with 6 bases left in between. This CDR3 is built from 12 residues. Per germline, CDR1 MDHEN and CDR2 SYDVKM. In nucleotides, the CDR3 is TGTGCCAGCAGCCTAAATAATGAAAAACTGTTTTTT. Translation gives CASSLNNEKLFF.

This clone was seen a single time. The chain carries TRBV19 and TRBJ2-3, with 13 bases lining up with TRBD2. This CDR3 contains 16 residues. V shed 4 bases and J 5 bases; nucleotides not matched to a gene: 6. Germline CDR1 LNHDA, CDR2 SQIVND (reference sequence). The CDR3 DNA reads as TGTGCCAGTAGTACTCGGACTAGCGGGAGACGAGATACGCAGTATTTT. This encodes CASSTRTSGRRDTQYF.

V gene TRBV14 combines with J gene TRBJ2-2; 14 bases are shared with TRBD2. V trimming: 0 bases; J trimming: 6 bases; junction bases outside the gene matches: 3. The CDR3 has 17 residues. Germline values: CDR1 SGHDN, CDR2 FVKESK. CDR3 residues: CASSQELGLAGAGELFF. CDR3 DNA sequence: TGTGCCAGCAGCCAAGAATTGGGACTAGCGGGAGCCGGGGAGCTGTTTTTT.

This clone was found once. The chain has TRBV6-5 and TRBJ2-2; perhaps TRBD2 as D (6 bases). The CDR3 consists of 14 residues. Germline V gives CDR1 MNHEY, CDR2 SVGAGI. With 6 bases removed from V and 6 bases from J, the gap between germline ends came to 14 bases. CDR3 bases: TGTGCCAGCAGCAACAGCGGAGGGCCCGGGGAGCTGTTTTTT. Translating it yields CASSNSGGPGELFF.

The chain carries TRBV6-5 and TRBJ2-6, with D tentatively TRBD2 (5 bases). The CDR3 runs to 16 residues. Germline-derived CDR1 and CDR2 are MNHEY and SVGAGI. The V and J ends lost 0 bases and 1 base respectively, with 7 bases between them. The CDR3 region is CASSYSRTSGANVLTF. The DNA of the CDR3 is TGTGCCAGCAGTTACTCACGGACTTCTGGGGCCAACGTCCTGACTTTC.

This chain uses TRBV5-1 with TRBJ2-6; 7 nucleotides line up with TRBD1. Germline V gene data show CDR1 as SGHRS and CDR2 as YFSETQ. This CDR3 has 16 residues. The junction had 3 bases not matched to a gene; V was cut back by 3 bases and J by 0 bases. This CDR3 reads CASSSGQSSGANVLTF. CDR3 coding DNA: TGCGCCAGCAGCTCGGGACAGAGCTCTGGGGCCAACGTCCTGACTTTC.

This clone occurred once. The chain combines TRBV28 with TRBJ1-3; the match to TRBD1 covers 9 bases. The CDR3 has 15 residues. From germline, CDR1 is MDHEN and CDR2 SYDVKM. V dropped 5 bases and J dropped 4; count of bases not matched to a gene: 6. The CDR3 spells CASSPRTGAGNTIYF. The CDR3 coding sequence is TGTGCCAGCAGTCCCCGGACAGGGGCAGGAAACACCATATATTTT.

The CDR3 DNA reads as TGTGCCAGCAGCTTGATCCGGGGTTTTGAAGCTTTCTTT. Residues: CASSLIRGFEAFF. The rearrangement joins TRBV5-6 to TRBJ1-1; D remains unclear. V lost 1 base and J 7 bases, leaving 11 bases between the germline ends. There are 13 residues in the CDR3. Germline values: CDR1 SGHDT, CDR2 YYEEEE.

The V and J genes are TRBV5-1 and TRBJ2-5; TRBD2 matches at 14 bases. The CDR3 has 17 amino acids. CDR1 and CDR2 (germline): SGHRS, YFSETQ. The J segment lost 2 bases and the V segment lost 0 bases, leaving 3 bases of the junction unmatched. CDR3: CASSLGGTSGSQETQYF. CDR3 bases: TGCGCCAGCAGCTTGGGGGGGACTAGCGGGAGTCAAGAGACCCAGTACTTC.

This rearrangement joins TRBV3-1 (or the pseudogene TRBV3-2) to TRBJ2-7, with 10 nucleotides matching TRBD1. The CDR3 consists of 16 residues. Trimming cost V 2 bases and J 2 bases; bases outside gene matches: 6. Germline V lookup: CDR1 LGHDT, CDR2 YNNKEL (reference sequence). The CDR3 protein is CASSQPGQGGTYEQYF. The CDR3 coding sequence is TGTGCCAGCAGCCAACCTGGACAGGGGGGGACCTACGAGCAGTACTTC.

The chain couples TRBV10-2 to TRBJ2-7; 9 bases line up with TRBD1. CDR1 and CDR2 (germline): WSHSY, SAAADI. The CDR3 consists of 16 residues. The junction had 13 bases not matched to a gene; V was cut back by 4 bases and J by 6 bases. CDR3 DNA sequence: TGCGCCAGCAGTGGGAAGGGGACAGGGATCAGATCCGAGCAGTACTTC. Its translation: CASSGKGTGIRSEQYF.

The CDR3 region is CASSSGGSRTDTQYF. The CDR3 coding sequence is TGTGCCAGCAGTTCTGGGGGCTCGCGCACAGATACGCAGTATTTT. The gene calls are TRBV28 and TRBJ2-3, with TRBD1 as a possible D gene (6 bases). V was shortened by 4 bases and J by 1 base, with 12 bases between the two germline ends. CDR3 length: 15 residues. Germline lookup yields CDR1 MDHEN and CDR2 SYDVKM.

The count of this clone is one. V and J are TRBV2 and TRBJ2-3; 12 nucleotides agree with TRBD2. The CDR3 has 17 residues. The germline V gene encodes CDR1 SNHLY and CDR2 FYNNEI. J was trimmed by 0 bases and V by 7 bases; bases with no gene match: 8. CDR3 sequence: CASKRLAGVFSTDTQYF. CDR3 DNA: TGTGCCAGCAAGAGACTAGCGGGAGTGTTTAGCACAGATACGCAGTATTTT.